This entry is about one T cell receptor (beta chain). This table comes from immunoSEQ multiplex PCR, and its TCRdb copy is limited to in-frame clones, with some not included. The data show about 130,000 clones, with 70% to 90% seen just once and about 1.5% held by the top ten. The data were obtained in a study of T cell responses to AZD1222 COVID-19 vaccine. Germline V gene data show CDR1 as LNHNV and CDR2 as YYDKDF (reference sequence). V lost 1 base and J lost 8, with 14 bases in between. CDR3 size: 14 residues. The V and J genes are TRBV15 and TRBJ1-2; unclear D gene. The sequencing used peripheral blood, collected on day 0 of AZD1222 vaccination. The sequence was obtained from an adult in good health. Here the CDR3 DNA reads TGTGCCACCAGCAGAGGCGGGGAATGGGCGGGCTACACCTTC. Translated: CATSRGGEWAGYTF.